Each of the 27 T cell receptor beta chains below was sequenced from the same sample in a study of blood T cell repertoires in COVID-19. Sequencing used immunoSEQ multiplex PCR; TCRdb keeps in-frame clones, though not all of them. The sample holds roughly 300,000 clones; 81% are singletons and the top ten take about 2.9%. The sequenced sample was peripheral blood. All receptors derive from an older woman with active or convalescent COVID-19.

The sample holds one count of this clone. V usage is TRBV4-1 and J usage is TRBJ2-5, with 12 nucleotides matching TRBD2. CDR1 is MGHRA and CDR2 is YSYEKL in the germline V gene. Trimming removed 4 bases from V and 5 bases from J; junction bases left unmatched: 14. The CDR3 sequence is 18 residues long. CDR3 nucleotides: TGCGCCAGCAGCCGGAGGACTAGCGGGGACCGACTTGAGGAGACCCAGTACTTC. It translates to CASSRRTSGDRLEETQYF.

J is TRBJ1-5 and V is TRBV7-2, with unresolved D. The V end lost 2 bases, the J end lost 0 bases, and 11 bases lay between the germline ends. The CDR3 is 16 residues long. The germline V gene encodes CDR1 SGHTA and CDR2 FQGNSA. The CDR3 sequence: CASSLTRGTSNQPQHF. Written as DNA, the CDR3 is TGTGCCAGCAGCTTAACGCGGGGTACTAGCAATCAGCCCCAGCATTTT. The full variable domain, with the rest looked up from reference TRBV7-2 and TRBJ1-5, is GAGVSQSPSNKVTEKGKDVELRCDPISGHTALYWYRQSLGQGLEFLIYFQGNSAPDKSGLPSDRFSAERTGGSVSTLTIQRTQQEDSAVYLCASSLTRGTSNQPQHFGDGTRLSIL.

The rearrangement joins TRBV6-5 to TRBJ1-2, with a weak D call TRBD1 (6 bases). V was pared by 6 bases and J by 5 bases, with 10 bases between. This CDR3 comprises 12 residues. Germline values: CDR1 MNHEY, CDR2 SVGAGI. CDR3 sequence reads: CASRDSYYGYTF. Here the CDR3 DNA reads TGTGCCAGCAGGGACAGCTATTATGGCTACACCTTC.

CDR3 region: CASSSTWGQGREAFF. The CDR3 DNA is TGTGCCAGCAGCTCAACGTGGGGACAGGGAAGGGAAGCTTTCTTT. The chain employs TRBV7-9 and TRBJ1-1; 9 bases fit TRBD1. The germline V gene encodes CDR1 SEHNR and CDR2 FQNEAQ (reference sequence). Trimming removed 4 bases from V and 8 bases from J; junction bases left unmatched: 11. The CDR3 extends over 15 amino acids. The full variable domain, its missing parts supplied by reference TRBV7-9 and TRBJ1-1, is DTGVSQNPRHKITKRGQNVTFRCDPISEHNRLYWYRQTLGQGPEFLTYFQNEAQLEKSRLLSDRFSAERPKGSFSTLEIQRTEQGDSAMYLCASSSTWGQGREAFFGQGTRLTVV.

This chain joins TRBV7-3 and TRBJ2-3; no clear D. Germline V gives CDR1 SGHTA, CDR2 FQGTGA. The CDR3 totals 15 residues. Trimming cost V 1 base and J 5 bases, with 13 bases left between them. The CDR3 nucleotides are TGTGCCAGCAGCTTAAGTGTCCTAATCGGAGATACGCAGTATTTT. It encodes CASSLSVLIGDTQYF.

The gene calls are TRBV6-5 and TRBJ2-7, with 9 bases matching TRBD1. Germline CDR1 and CDR2: MNHEY and SVGAGI. The length of the CDR3 is 14 residues. Trimming cost V 2 bases and J 7 bases; bases outside gene matches: 6. CDR3 amino acids: CASSYRGQGGEQYF. CDR3 bases: TGTGCCAGCAGTTACCGGGGACAGGGCGGAGAGCAGTACTTC.

This clone was observed a few times. The genes are TRBV11-3 and TRBJ2-2; TRBD1 aligns across 9 bases. Germline lookup yields CDR1 SGHNT and CDR2 YENEEA. The CDR3 is made up of 16 amino acids. Trimming at V came to 4 bases and at J to 2 bases, leaving 5 bases not matched to a gene. For the CDR3, the DNA is TGTGCCAGCAGCTCCGGGACAGGGTTAAACACCGGGGAGCTGTTTTTT. This sequence encodes CASSSGTGLNTGELFF.

The chain is built from TRBV10-3 and TRBJ1-2; tentatively, D is TRBD1 (5 bases). Germline values: CDR1 ENHRY, CDR2 SYGVKD. The V end lost 2 bases, the J end lost 5 bases, and 12 bases lay between the germline ends. The CDR3 runs 14 residues. The CDR3 DNA follows: TGTGCCATCAGTGAGCCTCGCGGGGCGTATGGCTACACCTTC. Residues: CAISEPRGAYGYTF.

This chain joins TRBV5-1 and TRBJ2-3; D perhaps matches TRBD1 (5 bases). The V end was cut by 4 bases, the J end by 3 bases, with 12 bases between. Germline V gene lookup returns CDR1 SGHRS and CDR2 YFSETQ. The CDR3 has 14 residues. The CDR3 sequence is CASSATRQTDTQYF. In nucleotides, the CDR3 is TGCGCCAGCAGCGCTACCCGACAGACAGATACGCAGTATTTT.

This chain joins TRBV15 and TRBJ2-7; D might be TRBD1 (6 bases). V shed 3 bases and J shed 5 bases, with 14 bases lying between them. Germline V CDR1 and CDR2: LNHNV, YYDKDF (reference sequence). The CDR3 spans 14 residues. In nucleotides, the CDR3 is TGTGCCACCAGCAGGCAACAGGGACCCAACGAGCAGTACTTC. Translation: CATSRQQGPNEQYF.

The chain has TRBV18 and TRBJ1-4; 8 bases match TRBD1. The CDR3 is made up of 14 amino acids. V was pared by 6 bases and J by 5 bases, with 5 bases of the junction left unmatched. Germline V gene lookup returns CDR1 KGHSH and CDR2 LQKENI. The CDR3 protein is CASSRDRRNEKLFF. The CDR3 DNA follows: TGTGCCAGCTCCCGGGACAGGAGGAATGAAAAACTGTTTTTT. Drawing the rest from reference TRBV18 and TRBJ1-4, the complete variable domain is NAGVMQNPRHLVRRRGQEARLRCSPMKGHSHVYWYRQLPEEGLKFMVYLQKENIIDESGMPKERFSAEFPKEGPSILRIQQVVRGDSAAYFCASSRDRRNEKLFFGSGTQLSVL.

The chain combines TRBV6-5 with TRBJ1-1; D remains unclear. Per germline, CDR1 MNHEY and CDR2 SVGAGI. CDR3 size: 12 residues. V lost 4 bases and J lost 11, with 14 bases in between. CDR3 loop: CASSSYTGRAFF. The CDR3 region has the DNA TGTGCCAGCAGTTCCTATACGGGGAGGGCTTTCTTT.

The rearrangement links TRBV2 to TRBJ2-2, with 11 bases identical to TRBD1. The CDR3 is 14 amino acids. With V trimmed by 10 bases and J by 4 bases, 5 bases remained unmatched. The V gene's germline CDR1 is SNHLY and CDR2 FYNNEI. CDR3 coding DNA: TGTGCCACCCGGGGACAGGGGGGCACCGGGGAGCTGTTTTTT. As protein: CATRGQGGTGELFF.

This clone was picked up one time. The same CDR3 can be traced to other DNA sequences in this sample. V is TRBV7-2 and J is TRBJ1-5, with D hard to call. Trimming stripped 1 base from V and 0 bases from J, with 7 bases between. The CDR3 runs 15 residues. CDR1 is SGHTA, CDR2 FQGNSA, per germline. In DNA form, the CDR3 reads TGTGCCAGCAGCTTAGTTTCGGGTAGCAATCAGCCCCAGCATTTT. It specifies CASSLVSGSNQPQHF.

This clone was seen only once. The chain is built from TRBV5-4 and TRBJ1-2; D perhaps matches TRBD1 (6 bases). The CDR3 runs 17 residues. V dropped 4 bases and J dropped 0 bases, with 19 bases sitting between them. The V gene's germline CDR1 is SGHNT and CDR2 YYREEE (reference sequence). The CDR3 DNA is TGTGCCAGCAGCGGGGAAGGGGGGGAGATTGCTAACTATGGCTACACCTTC. Protein: CASSGEGGEIANYGYTF.

The chain carries TRBV7-2 and TRBJ2-3; 11 positions agree with TRBD2. The CDR3 consists of 15 residues. J lost 2 bases, V lost 3 bases, and 1 base had no gene match. Germline loops: CDR1 SGHTA, CDR2 FQGNSA. The CDR3 nucleotides read TGTGCCAGCAGCTTTAGCGGGGGGGTCACAGATACGCAGTATTTT. Translated: CASSFSGGVTDTQYF.

V and J are TRBV18 and TRBJ2-7; D might be TRBD1 (6 bases). The length of the CDR3 is 15 residues. Germline V gene sequence: CDR1 KGHSH, CDR2 LQKENI. V lost 4 bases, J lost 0 bases, and 13 bases lay in between. The CDR3 DNA reads as TGTGCCAGCTCACTACAACAGGGACCCTCCTACGAGCAGTACTTC. It yields the protein CASSLQQGPSYEQYF.

In this sample, this clone turned up a few times. The genes are TRBV3-1 (or the pseudogene TRBV3-2) and TRBJ1-1; 9 bases agree with TRBD1. The germline V gene encodes CDR1 LGHDT and CDR2 YNNKEL (reference sequence). The V segment lost 3 bases and the J segment 6 bases; nucleotides outside the gene matches: 2. This CDR3 spans 13 amino acids. CDR3 coding DNA: TGTGCCAGCAGCCAGAGGACAGGGGCTGAAGCTTTCTTT. Translated: CASSQRTGAEAFF.

The chain couples TRBV2 to TRBJ2-7, with 8 nucleotides matching TRBD1. Germline V gene data show CDR1 as SNHLY and CDR2 as FYNNEI. There are 12 residues in the CDR3. The CDR3 DNA is TGTGCTGCAGGGCAGGGGGCATACGAGCAGTACTTC. Translated: CAAGQGAYEQYF.

The genes are TRBV5-8 and TRBJ2-7; TRBD1 matches 10 bases. The CDR3 spans 14 residues. Germline V gives CDR1 SGHTS, CDR2 YDEGEE. V shed 3 bases, J shed 6 bases, and the junction held 6 bases outside the gene matches. The CDR3 DNA reads as TGTGCCAGCAGCTGGGGACAGGGGTCCGCCGAGCAGTACTTC. Residues: CASSWGQGSAEQYF.

The chain has TRBV12-3 or TRBV12-4 and TRBJ2-7, with D maybe TRBD2 (6 bases). V shed 5 bases and J shed 0 bases, with 8 bases lying between them. This CDR3 has 13 amino acids. CDR3: CASSGLSSYEQYF. DNA of the CDR3: TGTGCCAGCAGTGGACTAAGCTCCTACGAGCAGTACTTC.

This clone was counted between two and nine times. This sequence joins TRBV2 and TRBJ2-3, with 7 bases lining up with TRBD2. This CDR3 contains 14 residues. J was trimmed by 0 bases and V by 11 bases; bases with no gene match: 8. Germline V gene sequence: CDR1 SNHLY, CDR2 FYNNEI. The CDR3 region has the DNA TGTGCCGGGCAGCGGGGCTCTAGCACAGATACGCAGTATTTT. Its protein is CAGQRGSSTDTQYF.

The V and J genes are TRBV28 and TRBJ1-1, with a weak D call TRBD1 (6 bases). Germline loops: CDR1 MDHEN, CDR2 SYDVKM. Trimming pared 8 bases from V and 5 bases from J, leaving 15 bases between. This CDR3 has 13 residues. The CDR3: CASAITGRTEAFF. CDR3 coding DNA: TGTGCCAGCGCGATAACAGGGCGGACTGAAGCTTTCTTT.

The gene calls are TRBV6-5 and TRBJ2-5, with 10 bases matching TRBD2. Germline V lookup: CDR1 MNHEY, CDR2 SVGAGI. This CDR3 spans 13 amino acids. Germline trimming cut 7 bases from V and 5 bases from J; bases unmatched to any gene: 4. CDR3 nucleotides: TGTGCCAGCAATCCAGCGGGGGGGGAGACCCAGTACTTC. Protein: CASNPAGGETQYF.

The CDR3 DNA follows: TGTGCCAGCAGTGAAGCTAAACGGCGGAACTATGGCTACACCTTC. Residues: CASSEAKRRNYGYTF. The chain couples TRBV6-1 to TRBJ1-2; D is ambiguous. CDR3 length: 15 residues. Germline assignment: CDR1 MNHNS and CDR2 SASEGT. V was trimmed by 0 bases and J by 2 bases, leaving 10 bases between them.

The rearrangement uses TRBV4-2 and TRBJ2-3; 11 bases align to TRBD2. Germline loops: CDR1 LGHNA, CDR2 YNFKEQ. The CDR3 extends over 17 amino acids. The ends lost 0 bases at V and 3 bases at J; junction bases unmatched: 5. In nucleotides, the CDR3 is TGTGCCAGCAGCCAAGACCTGATAGCGGGGGGGACAGATACGCAGTATTTT. Translation: CASSQDLIAGGTDTQYF.

A few counts support this clone. The V and J genes are TRBV27 and TRBJ1-5; D ambiguous. The CDR3 is 12 residues long. The germline gives CDR1 MNHEY, CDR2 SMNVEV (reference sequence). Trimming removed 4 bases at V and 10 bases at J, with 11 bases between. CDR3 loop: CASSSPRGPQHF. CDR3 nucleotide sequence: TGTGCCAGCAGTTCGCCGCGGGGTCCCCAGCATTTT.